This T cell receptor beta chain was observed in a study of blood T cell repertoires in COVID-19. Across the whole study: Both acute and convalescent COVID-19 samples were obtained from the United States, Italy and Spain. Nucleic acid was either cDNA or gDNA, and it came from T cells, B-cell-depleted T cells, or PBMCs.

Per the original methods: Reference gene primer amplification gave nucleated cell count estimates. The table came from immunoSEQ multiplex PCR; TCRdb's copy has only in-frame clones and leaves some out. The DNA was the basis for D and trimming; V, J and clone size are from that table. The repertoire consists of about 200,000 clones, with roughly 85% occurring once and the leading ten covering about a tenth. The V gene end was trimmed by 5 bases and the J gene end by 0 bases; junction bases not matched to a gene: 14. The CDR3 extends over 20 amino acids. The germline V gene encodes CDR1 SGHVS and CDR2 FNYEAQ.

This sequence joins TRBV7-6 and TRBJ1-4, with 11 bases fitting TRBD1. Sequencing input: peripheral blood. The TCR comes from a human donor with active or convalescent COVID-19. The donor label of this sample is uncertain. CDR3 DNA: TGTGCCAGCAGCGTGGGGTCTTCCGGGACAGGGGGGGCAACTAATGAAAAACTGTTTTTT. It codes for CASSVGSSGTGGATNEKLFF.